The subject of this entry is one T cell receptor beta chain. Its antigen is not identified. This sample is part of a study of T cell responses to AZD1222 COVID-19 vaccine. General study results and limits: The peak T cell response came first, and repertoires were sampled only after it. Just a handful of people given AZD1222 tested seropositive at baseline. Regions 160-218 and 743-854 held dominance among vaccine-associated CD4 TCRs, which spanned spike.

Repertoires were generated with immunoSEQ multiplex PCR, while TCRdb's copy carries only in-frame clones and drops some. The table shows fewer than 85,000 clones, with under 95% occurring only once. CDR1 MDHEN and CDR2 SYDVKM come from the germline V gene. Deletions cut 5 bases from V and 6 bases from J, with 8 bases between. The CDR3 contains 12 residues. The TCR was taken from an adult in good health. This chain joins TRBV28 and TRBJ1-5; D remains unclear. The material sequenced was peripheral blood, taken on day 0 of MenACWY control vaccination. The DNA for the CDR3 is TGTGCCAGCAGTAAAGGGATTCAGCCCCAGCATTTT. It encodes CASSKGIQPQHF.